The 7 T cell receptor beta chains below were found in one sample sequenced in a study of blood T cell repertoires in COVID-19. The table came from immunoSEQ multiplex PCR; TCRdb's copy has only in-frame clones and leaves some out. Of some 230,000 clones in the sample, about 85% were seen once. Sequencing input: peripheral blood. Source of these receptors: a woman aged 45-59 years with COVID-19, enrolled during active disease.

V is TRBV19 and J is TRBJ2-1; the match to TRBD1 covers 7 bases. CDR3 length equals 13 residues. Germline V gives CDR1 LNHDA, CDR2 SQIVND (reference sequence). Losses at the gene ends were 5 bases for V and 7 bases for J; bases not matched to a gene: 5. CDR3 DNA sequence: TGTGCCAGTAGTGGTCAGGGGGTAAATGAGCAGTTCTTC. Its translation is CASSGQGVNEQFF.

This clone was detected only once. Other DNA sequences in the sample encode the same CDR3. The chain is built from TRBV19 and TRBJ1-5; no clear D. V was pared by 3 bases and J by 7 bases, with 7 bases between. The CDR3 has 12 amino acids. Per the germline V gene, CDR1 is LNHDA and CDR2 is SQIVND (reference sequence). The CDR3 here is CASSIGLQPQHF. In DNA, the CDR3 is TGTGCCAGTAGTATTGGACTGCAGCCCCAGCATTTT.

This chain links TRBV10-3 with TRBJ2-6; weak D call: TRBD2 (7 bases). The CDR3 covers 16 residues. The V end was cut by 6 bases, the J end by 1 base, with 13 bases between. Germline assignment: CDR1 ENHRY and CDR2 SYGVKD. CDR3 in amino acids: CAIRDGGPSGANVLTF. The CDR3 DNA reads TGTGCCATCAGGGACGGGGGGCCATCTGGGGCCAACGTCCTGACTTTC.

The chain is built from TRBV19 and TRBJ2-6; D not certain. The V end was cut by 0 bases, the J end by 4 bases, with 7 bases between. Germline-derived CDR1 and CDR2 are LNHDA and SQIVND (reference sequence). The CDR3 is 15 amino acids. The CDR3: CASSIDTPGANVLTF. The CDR3 region has the DNA TGTGCCAGTAGTATAGATACTCCCGGGGCCAACGTCCTGACTTTC.

In its sample, this clone was seen a few times. This chain joins TRBV6-1 and TRBJ1-2, with 7 positions matching TRBD1. The CDR3 extends over 16 amino acids. Germline V gene data show CDR1 as MNHNS and CDR2 as SASEGT. V shed 4 bases and J 0 bases; nucleotides not matched to a gene: 8. The CDR3 reads CASSGWTGSSNYGYTF. The CDR3 DNA is TGTGCCAGCAGTGGTTGGACAGGATCGTCTAACTATGGCTACACCTTC.

The chain recombines TRBV9 with TRBJ1-4, with 7 bases aligning to TRBD1. This CDR3 spans 14 amino acids. J was trimmed by 4 bases and V by 1 base; bases with no gene match: 1. The germline V gene encodes CDR1 SGDLS and CDR2 YYNGEE. CDR3 nucleotides: TGTGCCAGCAGCGTAACAGGGGATAATGAAAAACTGTTTTTT. Protein sequence: CASSVTGDNEKLFF.

This clone was counted at least ten times. J is TRBJ1-1 and V is TRBV4-3; D possibly corresponds to TRBD1 (5 bases). This CDR3 is built from 15 residues. Germline V gives CDR1 LGHNA, CDR2 YSLEER. V lost 1 base to trimming and J lost 8 bases, with 17 bases between them. CDR3 in amino acids: CASSQVSGQLGEAFF. The DNA of the CDR3 is TGCGCCAGCAGCCAAGTTTCCGGACAACTCGGGGAAGCTTTCTTT.